These 19 T cell receptor beta chains were all obtained from the same sample, sequenced in a study of T cells after yellow fever vaccination. TCRdb ran MiXCR on the 5' RACE reads and lists one entry per CDR3 protein. The sample includes nearly 550,000 distinct CDR3 sequences, 15% to 20% of them seen just once. The sample was PBMCs, taken 15 days after the yellow fever booster vaccination. These receptors were taken from a man aged 25-40 years who received the YFV17D yellow fever vaccine.

This clonotype was seen a few times. This chain connects TRBV10-3 to TRBJ2-1; tentative D call: TRBD2 (6 bases). The CDR3 spans 12 residues. Trimming pared 2 bases from V and 10 bases from J, leaving 9 bases between. Germline V gives CDR1 ENHRY, CDR2 SYGVKD. This CDR3 is CAISERGVEQFF. The CDR3 nucleotides are TGTGCCATCAGTGAGCGCGGGGTAGAGCAGTTCTTC.

On this clonotype itself: One junction end disagrees with the germline gene, perhaps due to a read error. This rearrangement joins TRBV7-2 to TRBJ2-3; D is undetermined. The CDR3 contains 18 residues. The germline V gene has CDR1 SGHTA and CDR2 FQGNSA. The CDR3 reads CACSFAYLKTTSTDTQYF. CDR3 DNA sequence: TGTGCCTGCAGTTTTGCTTACTTAAAGACGACTAGCACAGATACGCAGTATTTT.

This clonotype was counted only a few times. The J gene is TRBJ2-1, the V gene TRBV24-1, with 15 bases fitting TRBD2. V was pared by 9 bases and J by 2 bases, with 7 bases of the junction left unmatched. This CDR3 comprises 17 residues. Germline V gene data show CDR1 as KGHDR and CDR2 as SFDVKD. DNA of the CDR3: TGTGCCACCCCGGGACTAGCGGGAGGCCTACCCTACAATGAGCAGTTCTTC. Translation: CATPGLAGGLPYNEQFF.

The chain employs TRBV4-3 and TRBJ2-3; D may be TRBD2 (5 bases). The germline V gene has CDR1 LGHNA and CDR2 YSLEER. CDR3 length equals 16 residues. V lost 1 base and J lost 1, with 12 bases in between. The CDR3 spells CASSQVVSRGTDTQYF. CDR3 nucleotides: TGCGCCAGCAGCCAAGTTGTATCGAGGGGCACAGATACGCAGTATTTT.

This clonotype was seen a few times. The J gene is TRBJ1-1, the V gene TRBV5-1; D is uncertain. V was shortened by 4 bases and J by 1 base, with 11 bases between the two germline ends. Germline assignment: CDR1 SGHRS and CDR2 YFSETQ. CDR3 length equals 14 residues. The CDR3 bases are TGCGCCAGCAGCAACACAGTGACGAACACTGAAGCTTTCTTT. It codes for CASSNTVTNTEAFF. The variable domain in full, completed from reference TRBV5-1 and TRBJ1-1, reads KAGVTQTPRYLIKTRGQQVTLSCSPISGHRSVSWYQQTPGQGLQFLFEYFSETQRNKGNFPGRFSGRQFSNSRSEMNVSTLELGDSALYLCASSNTVTNTEAFFGQGTRLTVV.

The chain uses TRBV19 and TRBJ1-5; D is possibly TRBD1 (5 bases). Trimming shortened V by 3 bases and J by 5 bases, and 14 bases separated the two germline ends. In germline, CDR1 is LNHDA, CDR2 SQIVND (reference sequence). This CDR3 is 15 amino acids long. The CDR3: CASSIFGTEDQPQHF. CDR3 DNA: TGTGCCAGTAGTATCTTCGGGACGGAGGATCAGCCCCAGCATTTT.

This clonotype has more than one count but fewer than ten. The chain links TRBV10-3 to TRBJ2-7, with D perhaps matching TRBD1 or TRBD2 (5 bases each). Looked up from germline, CDR1 is ENHRY and CDR2 is SYGVKD. V dropped 9 bases and J dropped 0 bases, with 6 bases sitting between them. CDR3 length: 11 amino acids. The CDR3 here is CAMGTSYEQYF. CDR3 nucleotides: TGTGCCATGGGGACCTCCTACGAGCAGTACTTC.

This clonotype was observed a few times. The V and J genes are TRBV5-1 and TRBJ2-1; TRBD2 matches at 12 bases. The germline V gene encodes CDR1 SGHRS and CDR2 YFSETQ. V was clipped by 4 bases and J by 8 bases; unmatched bases: 10. The CDR3 length is 16 residues. The CDR3: CASSRGLAGTVYEQFF. As DNA, the CDR3 is TGCGCCAGCAGCCGAGGACTAGCGGGAACGGTATATGAGCAGTTCTTC.

This clonotype was detected only a few times. The V and J genes are TRBV29-1 and TRBJ2-3, with a possible D match to TRBD2 (5 bases). CDR1 and CDR2 (germline): SQVTM, ANQGSEA. Deletions cut 4 bases from V and 2 bases from J, with 13 bases between. The CDR3 sequence is 14 residues long. The CDR3 nucleotides read TGCAGCGTTGGGGTGGGAGAGATCACAGATACGCAGTATTTT. Protein sequence: CSVGVGEITDTQYF.

This clonotype was recorded a few times. The chain links TRBV5-1 to TRBJ2-2; TRBD2 matches at 9 bases. Looked up from germline, CDR1 is SGHRS and CDR2 is YFSETQ. The CDR3 is 16 residues long. V dropped 3 bases and J dropped 7; count of bases not matched to a gene: 10. Here the CDR3 reads CASSYIVQREVGELFF. For the CDR3, the DNA is TGCGCCAGCAGCTACATCGTTCAGCGGGAGGTCGGGGAGCTGTTTTTT.

A single count supports this clonotype. For the CDR3, the DNA is TGTGCCAGCAGCCTGGGACTAGCGGGAGAACCCGGGGAGCTGTTTTTT. Its translation is CASSLGLAGEPGELFF. This sequence joins TRBV3-1 and TRBJ2-2, with 14 bases identical to TRBD2. Per germline, CDR1 LGHDT and CDR2 YNNKEL (reference sequence). The CDR3 contains 16 residues. V lost 4 bases, J lost 6 bases, and 4 bases stayed unmatched.

V is TRBV21-1 and J is TRBJ2-5; the table's D call of TRBD1 was not tested on the DNA. TRBV21-1 is designated a pseudogene. The CDR3 totals 16 residues. CDR3 nucleotide sequence: TGTGCCAGCAGCAAAACAGGGGGACCGGGCCGGGAGACCCAGTACTTC. Amino acid sequence: CASSKTGGPGRETQYF.

This clonotype came up once. The V and J genes are TRBV5-6 and TRBJ2-5; a possible D gene is TRBD1 (6 bases). V was shortened by 2 bases and J by 5 bases, with 13 bases between the two germline ends. Germline CDR1 and CDR2: SGHDT and YYEEEE. The CDR3 has 14 amino acids. DNA of the CDR3: TGTGCCAGCAGCTTTCAGGGGTCGAGGGAGACCCAGTACTTC. It codes for CASSFQGSRETQYF.

The chain joins TRBV7-2 to TRBJ1-2; TRBD1 agrees at 7 bases. The CDR3 length is 14 residues. The V gene end was trimmed by 5 bases and the J gene end by 5 bases; junction bases not matched to a gene: 8. Germline assignment: CDR1 SGHTA and CDR2 FQGNSA. The CDR3 loop reads CASSAYTGDYGYTF. The DNA for the CDR3 is TGTGCCAGCAGCGCATACACAGGGGATTATGGCTACACCTTC. The variable domain in full, with the rest retrieved from reference TRBV7-2 and TRBJ1-2, is GAGVSQSPSNKVTEKGKDVELRCDPISGHTALYWYRQSLGQGLEFLIYFQGNSAPDKSGLPSDRFSAERTGGSVSTLTIQRTQQEDSAVYLCASSAYTGDYGYTFGSGTRLTVV.

This clonotype turned up a few times. The V call is TRBV29-1, the J call TRBJ2-1; possibly TRBD1 for D (7 bases). Germline lookup yields CDR1 SQVTM and CDR2 ANQGSEA. Trimming removed 6 bases at V and 4 bases at J, with 16 bases between. The CDR3 consists of 14 residues. This CDR3 is CSVARQGLYNEQFF. CDR3 nucleotides: TGCAGCGTCGCTCGACAGGGACTTTACAATGAGCAGTTCTTC.

This clonotype was observed a handful of times. The chain recombines TRBV30 with TRBJ2-5; 16 bases fit TRBD2. V shed 4 bases and J 0 bases; nucleotides not matched to a gene: 5. Germline-derived CDR1 and CDR2 are GTSNPN and SVGIG (reference sequence). This CDR3 region has 17 residues. In DNA form, the CDR3 reads TGTGCCTGGACGGGACTAGCGGGAGGGGGGTACCAAGAGACCCAGTACTTC. Protein: CAWTGLAGGGYQETQYF. The variable domain in full, completed from reference TRBV30 and TRBJ2-5, reads SQTIHQWPATLVQPVGSPLSLECTVEGTSNPNLYWYRQAAGRGLQLLFYSVGIGQISSEVPQNLSASRPQDRQFILSSKKLLLSDSGFYLCAWTGLAGGGYQETQYFGPGTRLLVL.

This clonotype has more than one count but fewer than ten. The junction shows a germline mismatch at one end, possibly a read error. J is TRBJ1-3 and V is TRBV5-1; possible D gene TRBD1, 6 bases. CDR1 is SGHRS and CDR2 is YFSETQ in the germline V gene. This CDR3 is built from 15 residues. The CDR3 DNA follows: TGCGCCAGCATGAGCGGGGGCTCCTCTGGAAACACCATGTATTTT. This encodes CASMSGGSSGNTMYF.

This clonotype was seen many times. The rearrangement joins TRBV6-2 or TRBV6-3 to TRBJ2-1; 10 nucleotides align to TRBD2. The CDR3 consists of 16 residues. Looked up from germline, CDR1 is MNHEY and CDR2 is SVGEGT. Trimming took 2 bases from V and 4 from J; bases not matched to a gene: 5. In DNA form, the CDR3 reads TGTGCCAGCAGTTACAGGACTAGCGGCTTTTACAATGAGCAGTTCTTC. Its translation is CASSYRTSGFYNEQFF.

The J gene is TRBJ2-5, the V gene TRBV28; D is unresolved. The V end lost 4 bases, the J end lost 0 bases, and 15 bases lay between the germline ends. CDR1 is MDHEN and CDR2 is SYDVKM in the germline V gene. The CDR3 consists of 16 residues. For the CDR3, the DNA is TGTGCCAGCAGTTCATTGTTACACGACAACCAAGAGACCCAGTACTTC. This sequence encodes CASSSLLHDNQETQYF.